This TCR beta chain emerged from a study of vaccination effects on CD4 cells after COVID-19. Overall study results and limits: Long after vaccination, the clones induced by infection and by vaccine shrank markedly in size.

TCRdb's table, derived via immunoSEQ multiplex PCR, lists solely in-frame clones and lacks some. Among 45,000 to 50,000 clones listed, 76% were seen once. Around day 10 of culture, CD4+ T cells were separated out. In this sample, this clone turned up a few times. Antigen specificity is unknown. The CDR3 length is 12 residues. Trimming removed 5 bases from V and 0 bases from J, with 4 bases in between. The V gene's germline CDR1 is SGHTA and CDR2 FQGNSA. This chain connects TRBV7-2 to TRBJ1-2; no reliable D call. The TCR originated in a human donor who had a prior SARS-CoV-2 infection. Sequencing used CD4+ T cells from PBMCs cultured without peptide, obtained before COVID-19 vaccination. This chain's CDR3 is CASSPSNYGYTF. DNA of the CDR3: TGTGCCAGCAGCCCATCTAACTATGGCTACACCTTC.